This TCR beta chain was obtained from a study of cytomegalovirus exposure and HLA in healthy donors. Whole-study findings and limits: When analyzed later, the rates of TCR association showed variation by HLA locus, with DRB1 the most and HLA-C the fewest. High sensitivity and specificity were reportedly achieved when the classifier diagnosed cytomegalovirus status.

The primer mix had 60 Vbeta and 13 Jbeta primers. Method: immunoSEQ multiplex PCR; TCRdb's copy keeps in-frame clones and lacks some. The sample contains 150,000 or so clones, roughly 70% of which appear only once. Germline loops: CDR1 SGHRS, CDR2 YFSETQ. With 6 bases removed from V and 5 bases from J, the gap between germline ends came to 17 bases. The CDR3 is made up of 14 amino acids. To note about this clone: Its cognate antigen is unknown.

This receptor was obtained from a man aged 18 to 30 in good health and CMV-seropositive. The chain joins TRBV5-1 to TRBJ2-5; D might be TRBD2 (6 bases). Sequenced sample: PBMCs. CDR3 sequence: CASKAISGTETQYF. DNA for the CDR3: TGCGCCAGCAAGGCAATTTCAGGGACTGAGACCCAGTACTTC.